The clone carrying this TCR beta chain was counted once. The source of the sample is a study of blood T cell repertoires in COVID-19. Overall study context: Both acute and convalescent COVID-19 samples were obtained from the United States, Italy and Spain. Nucleic acid was either cDNA or gDNA, and it came from T cells, B-cell-depleted T cells, or PBMCs.

This study enrolled people aged about 18 to 100 from about two dozen US geographic areas. The V and J ends lost 6 bases and 7 bases respectively, with 13 bases between them. Germline V CDR1 and CDR2: SGHTA, FQGNSA. CDR3 length equals 14 residues. The authors' processing: Reference gene primers were amplified, and this amplification served to estimate nucleated cell counts. The protocol was immunoSEQ multiplex PCR, while the TCRdb copy is restricted to in-frame clones and leaves out a portion. V and J calls plus clone size are reproduced from that table; the DNA served to infer D and trimming. The sample includes around 200,000 clones, 75% to 90% of them seen just once.

This rearrangement joins TRBV7-2 to TRBJ1-6, with D tentatively TRBD1 (6 bases). Sequencing was performed on PBMCs or T cells enriched from blood (not recorded which). The TCR was taken from a woman between 35 and 50 years old with acute COVID-19. Written as DNA, the CDR3 is TGTGCCAGCAGGGGACAAAATATCAATTCACCCCTCCACTTT. Translation gives CASRGQNINSPLHF.